The clone carrying this T cell receptor beta chain turned up a few times. Its matching antigen is unknown. The data originate from a study of cytomegalovirus exposure and HLA in healthy donors. The study, taken as a whole, reports: An Asian-associated ancestry cluster reportedly showed fewer N-insertions than the roughly 670-donor mean in a later analysis.

PCR involved 60 Vbeta and 13 Jbeta primers. Data came from immunoSEQ multiplex PCR; TCRdb stores just in-frame clones and leaves some out. The sample includes some 200,000 clones, about 81% of them seen just once. The CDR3 length is 15 residues. Trimming pared 4 bases from V and 12 bases from J, leaving 25 bases between. The germline V gene encodes CDR1 SGHTA and CDR2 FQGNSA. The chain combines TRBV7-2 with TRBJ2-7, with D perhaps matching TRBD1 (6 bases). The sample comprised PBMCs. The origin of this receptor is a woman aged 40 to 50 in good health and CMV-seronegative. The CDR3 spells CASSSLNSHDRSLYF. In DNA form, the CDR3 reads TGTGCCAGCAGCTCCCTTAATTCCCACGACAGGTCGTTGTACTTC.